At least ten counts were recorded for the clone carrying this TCR beta chain. The TCR beta profiling, which covered VDJ combination and CDR3 sequence, was carried out using genomic DNA as the template. TCRdb re-called the reads with MiXCR, one entry per CDR3 protein. The table includes some 410,000 distinct CDR3 sequences, 65% to 75% detected once. Germline V lookup: CDR1 WNHNN, CDR2 SYGVQD (reference sequence). The CDR3 covers 14 residues. The V gene end was trimmed by 7 bases and the J gene end by 5 bases; junction bases not matched to a gene: 4. This specimen comes from a study of CD8+CD57+ T cells in acquired aplastic anemia. Overall study: Yields of DNA that came from sorted CD4+ and CD8+ cells averaged roughly 3.3 ug. Researchers reported that healthy donors averaged around 10 million reads for CD4+ cells.

The rearrangement uses TRBV10-1 and TRBJ2-1, with TRBD2 identical over 11 bases. Sequencing was done on a sample of sorted CD4+, CD8+, or CD8+CD57+ T cells (not recorded which) from PBMCs. The TCR was taken from a human donor in good health, serving as a control. The CDR3 region has the DNA TGCGCCAGCAATTTAGCGGGGGGGGACAATGAGCAGTTCTTC. This translates into CASNLAGGDNEQFF.